The 5 T cell receptor beta chains given below trace back to one sample, sequenced in a study of blood T cell repertoires in COVID-19. Repertoires were generated with immunoSEQ multiplex PCR, while TCRdb's copy carries only in-frame clones and drops some. This sample carries a few hundred thousand clones, approximately 90% of them seen once, and the ten largest clones take about 1.7%. The sequenced material came from PBMCs or T cells enriched from blood (not recorded which). All receptors come from a woman in her thirties or forties who had recovered from COVID-19.

The chain employs TRBV12-3 or TRBV12-4 and TRBJ1-1; maybe TRBD1 (6 bases). This CDR3 is built from 13 residues. V lost 3 bases and J 4 bases, leaving 9 bases between the germline ends. In nucleotides, the CDR3 is TGTGCCAGCAGTTTTACAGGGACCACTGAAGCTTTCTTT. As protein: CASSFTGTTEAFF.

On this clone itself: The same CDR3 also results from other DNA sequences found in this sample. The chain links TRBV6-5 to TRBJ1-3; a possible D gene is TRBD1 (5 bases). The CDR3 covers 15 residues. The V gene's germline CDR1 is MNHEY and CDR2 SVGAGI. V was trimmed by 0 bases and J by 4 bases, leaving 10 bases between them. This chain's CDR3 is CASSYSAGPGNTIYF. CDR3 in DNA: TGTGCCAGCAGTTACTCCGCAGGGCCCGGAAACACCATATATTTT.

In nucleotides, the CDR3 is TGTGCCAGCAGCTCCTATCCGAAGGGGGTGGACGAGCAGTACTTC. This sequence encodes CASSSYPKGVDEQYF. This chain uses TRBV5-5 with TRBJ2-7; D may be TRBD1 (6 bases). From germline, CDR1 is SGHKS and CDR2 YYEKEE (reference sequence). The germline V and J ends were trimmed by 3 bases and 5 bases, with 18 bases remaining between them. The length of the CDR3 is 15 residues.

The V gene is TRBV7-2, the J gene TRBJ2-3; 10 bases map to TRBD2. The trim removed 2 bases at V and 6 bases at J, leaving 2 bases unmatched. The CDR3 loop spans 14 amino acids. Germline V gives CDR1 SGHTA, CDR2 FQGNSA. CDR3 in DNA: TGTGCCAGCAGCTTAACTAGCGGGGTCGATACGCAGTATTTT. Protein product: CASSLTSGVDTQYF.

The genes are TRBV30 and TRBJ1-3, with D perhaps matching TRBD1 (5 bases). V lost 0 bases and J 3 bases, leaving 6 bases between the germline ends. The CDR3 is 13 amino acids. Germline values: CDR1 GTSNPN, CDR2 SVGIG (reference sequence). Written as DNA, the CDR3 is TGTGCCTGGAGTGTCGGGGGTGGAAACACCATATATTTT. Translated, it gives CAWSVGGGNTIYF.